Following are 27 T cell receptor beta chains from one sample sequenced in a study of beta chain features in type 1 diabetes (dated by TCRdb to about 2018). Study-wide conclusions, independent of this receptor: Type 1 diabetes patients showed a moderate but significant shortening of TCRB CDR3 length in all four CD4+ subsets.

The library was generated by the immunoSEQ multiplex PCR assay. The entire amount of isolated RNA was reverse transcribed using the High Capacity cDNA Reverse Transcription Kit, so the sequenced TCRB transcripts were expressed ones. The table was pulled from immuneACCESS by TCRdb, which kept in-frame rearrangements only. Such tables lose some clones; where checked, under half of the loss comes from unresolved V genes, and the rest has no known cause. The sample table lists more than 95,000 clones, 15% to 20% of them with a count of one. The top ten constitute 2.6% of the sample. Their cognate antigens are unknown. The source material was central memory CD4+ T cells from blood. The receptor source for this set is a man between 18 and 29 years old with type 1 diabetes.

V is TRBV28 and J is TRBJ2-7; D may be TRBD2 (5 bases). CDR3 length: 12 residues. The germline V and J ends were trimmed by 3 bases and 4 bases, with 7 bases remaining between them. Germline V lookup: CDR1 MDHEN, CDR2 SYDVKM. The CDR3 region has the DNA TGTGCCAGCAGTTTCGGGGTATACGAGCAGTACTTC. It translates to CASSFGVYEQYF.

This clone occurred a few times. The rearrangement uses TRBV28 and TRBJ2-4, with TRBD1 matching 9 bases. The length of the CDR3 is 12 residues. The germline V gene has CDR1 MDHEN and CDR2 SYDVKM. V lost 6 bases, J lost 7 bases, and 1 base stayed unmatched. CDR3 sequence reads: CASSTGGNIQYF. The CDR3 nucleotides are TGTGCCAGCAGCACAGGGGGCAACATTCAGTACTTC. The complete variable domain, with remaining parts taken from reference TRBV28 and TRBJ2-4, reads DVKVTQSSRYLVKRTGEKVFLECVQDMDHENMFWYRQDPGLGLRLIYFSYDVKMKEKGDIPEGYSVSREKKERFSLILESASTNQTSMYLCASSTGGNIQYFGAGTRLSVL.

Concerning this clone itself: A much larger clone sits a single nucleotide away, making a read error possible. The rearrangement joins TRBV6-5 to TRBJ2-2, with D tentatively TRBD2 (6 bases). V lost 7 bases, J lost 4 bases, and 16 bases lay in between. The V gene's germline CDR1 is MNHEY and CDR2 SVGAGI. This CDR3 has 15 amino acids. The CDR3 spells CASNIGRGVTGELFF. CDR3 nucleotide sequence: TGTGCCAGCAATATTGGGCGGGGTGTCACCGGGGAGCTGTTTTTT.

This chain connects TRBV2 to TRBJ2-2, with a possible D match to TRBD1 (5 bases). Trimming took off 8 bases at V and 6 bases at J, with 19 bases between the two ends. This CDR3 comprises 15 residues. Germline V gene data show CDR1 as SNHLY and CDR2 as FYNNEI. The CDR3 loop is CASARQGYGAGELFF. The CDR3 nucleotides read TGTGCCAGCGCCCGGCAGGGATATGGGGCCGGGGAGCTGTTTTTT.

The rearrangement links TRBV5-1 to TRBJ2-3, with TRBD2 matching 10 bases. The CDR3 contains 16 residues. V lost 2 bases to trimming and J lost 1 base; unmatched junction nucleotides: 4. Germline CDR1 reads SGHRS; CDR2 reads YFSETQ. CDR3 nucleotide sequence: TGCGCCAGCAGCTTCCTAGCGGGGGCGGGCACAGATACGCAGTATTTT. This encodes CASSFLAGAGTDTQYF.

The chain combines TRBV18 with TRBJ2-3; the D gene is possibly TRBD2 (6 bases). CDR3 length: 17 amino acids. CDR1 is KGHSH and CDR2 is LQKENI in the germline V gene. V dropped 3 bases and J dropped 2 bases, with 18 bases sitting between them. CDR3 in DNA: TGTGCCAGCTCACCTCCTGAGGCGGGGCCCTACACAGATACGCAGTATTTT. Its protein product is CASSPPEAGPYTDTQYF.

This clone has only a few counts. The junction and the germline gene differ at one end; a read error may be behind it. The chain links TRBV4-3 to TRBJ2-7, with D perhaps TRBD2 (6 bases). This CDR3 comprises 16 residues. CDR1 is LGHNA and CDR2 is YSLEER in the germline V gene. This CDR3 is CARSLLAGPSSYEQYF. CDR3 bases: TGCGCCCGCAGCCTACTCGCGGGGCCGAGCTCCTACGAGCAGTACTTC.

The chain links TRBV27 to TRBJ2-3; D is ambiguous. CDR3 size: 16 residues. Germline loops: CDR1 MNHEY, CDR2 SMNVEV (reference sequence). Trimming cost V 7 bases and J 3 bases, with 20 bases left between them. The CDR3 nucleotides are TGTGCCAGCAAGTCGGAAACAGCGAGCCGGACAGATACGCAGTATTTT. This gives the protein CASKSETASRTDTQYF.

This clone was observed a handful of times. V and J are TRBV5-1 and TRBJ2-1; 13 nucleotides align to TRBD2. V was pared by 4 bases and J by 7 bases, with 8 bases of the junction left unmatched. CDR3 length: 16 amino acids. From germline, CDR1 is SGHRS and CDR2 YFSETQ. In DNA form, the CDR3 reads TGCGCCAGCAGCATGATAGGACTAGCGGGAGTAAATGAGCAGTTCTTC. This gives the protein CASSMIGLAGVNEQFF.

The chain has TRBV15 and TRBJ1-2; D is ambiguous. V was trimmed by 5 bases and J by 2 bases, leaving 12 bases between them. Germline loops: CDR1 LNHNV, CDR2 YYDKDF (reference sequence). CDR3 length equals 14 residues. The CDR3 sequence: CATSDGLLNYGYTF. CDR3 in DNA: TGTGCCACCAGCGACGGTCTACTAAACTATGGCTACACCTTC.

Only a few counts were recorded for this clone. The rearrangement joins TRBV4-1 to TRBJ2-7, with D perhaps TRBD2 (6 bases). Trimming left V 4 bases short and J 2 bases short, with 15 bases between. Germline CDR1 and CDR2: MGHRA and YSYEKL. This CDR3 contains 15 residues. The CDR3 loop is CASSRGDDGTYEQYF. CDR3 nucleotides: TGCGCCAGCAGCCGGGGGGACGATGGAACCTACGAGCAGTACTTC.

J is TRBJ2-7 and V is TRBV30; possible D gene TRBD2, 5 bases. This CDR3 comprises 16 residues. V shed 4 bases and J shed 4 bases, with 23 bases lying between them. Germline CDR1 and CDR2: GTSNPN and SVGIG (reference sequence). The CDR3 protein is CAWMPRIGRGQYEQYF. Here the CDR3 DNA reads TGTGCCTGGATGCCCCGAATTGGGAGAGGGCAATACGAGCAGTACTTC.

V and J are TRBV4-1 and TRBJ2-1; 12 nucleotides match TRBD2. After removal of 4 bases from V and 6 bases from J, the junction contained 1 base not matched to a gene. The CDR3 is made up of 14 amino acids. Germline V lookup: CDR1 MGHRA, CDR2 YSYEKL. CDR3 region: CASSPSGRANEQFF. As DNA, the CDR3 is TGCGCCAGCAGCCCTAGCGGGAGGGCCAATGAGCAGTTCTTC.

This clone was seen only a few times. CDR3 coding DNA: TGTGCCCACAACCGGGGGGAGAACTATGGCTACACCTTC. Protein sequence: CAHNRGENYGYTF. This chain links TRBV30 with TRBJ1-2; possible D gene TRBD1, 5 bases. This CDR3 is built from 13 residues. Germline V gene data show CDR1 as GTSNPN and CDR2 as SVGIG (reference sequence). V shed 8 bases and J shed 2 bases, with 15 bases lying between them.

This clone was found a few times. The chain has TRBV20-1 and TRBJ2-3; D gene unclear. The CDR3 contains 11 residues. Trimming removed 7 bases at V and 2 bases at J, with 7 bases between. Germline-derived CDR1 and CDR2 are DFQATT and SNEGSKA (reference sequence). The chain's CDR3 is CSVLLTDTQYF. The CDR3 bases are TGCAGTGTTTTGCTCACAGATACGCAGTATTTT.

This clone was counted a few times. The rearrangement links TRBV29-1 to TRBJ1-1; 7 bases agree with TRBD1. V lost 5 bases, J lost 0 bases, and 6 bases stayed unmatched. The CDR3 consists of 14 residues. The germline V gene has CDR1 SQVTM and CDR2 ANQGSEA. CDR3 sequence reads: CSVLSGTVNTEAFF. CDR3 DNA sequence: TGCAGCGTTCTATCGGGGACAGTGAACACTGAAGCTTTCTTT.

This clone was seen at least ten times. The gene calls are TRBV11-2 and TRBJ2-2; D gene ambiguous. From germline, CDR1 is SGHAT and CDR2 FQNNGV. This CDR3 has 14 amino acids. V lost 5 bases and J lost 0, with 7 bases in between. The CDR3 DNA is TGTGCCAGCAGCCTCCTACCGAACACCGGGGAGCTGTTTTTT. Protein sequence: CASSLLPNTGELFF.

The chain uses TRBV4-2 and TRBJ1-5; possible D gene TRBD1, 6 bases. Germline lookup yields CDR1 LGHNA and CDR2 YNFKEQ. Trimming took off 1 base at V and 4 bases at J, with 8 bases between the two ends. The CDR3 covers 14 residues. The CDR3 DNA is TGTGCCAGCAGCCAAGCGACAGGTAATCAGCCCCAGCATTTT. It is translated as CASSQATGNQPQHF.

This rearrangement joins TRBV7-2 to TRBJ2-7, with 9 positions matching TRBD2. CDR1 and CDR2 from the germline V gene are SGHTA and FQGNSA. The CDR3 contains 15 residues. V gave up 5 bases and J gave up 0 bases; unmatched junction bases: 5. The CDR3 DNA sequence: TGTGCCAGCAGCCTCCGACTAGCGGACTCCTACGAGCAGTACTTC. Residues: CASSLRLADSYEQYF.

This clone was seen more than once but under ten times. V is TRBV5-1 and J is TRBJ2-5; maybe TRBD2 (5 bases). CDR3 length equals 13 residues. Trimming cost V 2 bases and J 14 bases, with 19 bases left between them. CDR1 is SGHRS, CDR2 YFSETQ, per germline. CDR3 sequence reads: CASSFLGQEAYYF. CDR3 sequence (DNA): TGCGCCAGCAGCTTCTTGGGCCAGGAGGCGTACTACTTC.

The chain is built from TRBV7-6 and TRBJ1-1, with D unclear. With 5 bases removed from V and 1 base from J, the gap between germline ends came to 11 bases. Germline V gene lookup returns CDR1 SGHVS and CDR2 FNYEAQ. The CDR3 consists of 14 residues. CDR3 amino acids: CASSPPASNTEAFF. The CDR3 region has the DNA TGTGCCAGCAGCCCCCCCGCTTCGAACACTGAAGCTTTCTTT.

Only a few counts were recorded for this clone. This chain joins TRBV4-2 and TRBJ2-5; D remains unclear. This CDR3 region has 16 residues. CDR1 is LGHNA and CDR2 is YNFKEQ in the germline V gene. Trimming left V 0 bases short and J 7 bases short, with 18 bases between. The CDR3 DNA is TGTGCCAGCAGCCAAGATGTGAAGGCCCACCGAGGGACCCAGTACTTC. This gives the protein CASSQDVKAHRGTQYF.

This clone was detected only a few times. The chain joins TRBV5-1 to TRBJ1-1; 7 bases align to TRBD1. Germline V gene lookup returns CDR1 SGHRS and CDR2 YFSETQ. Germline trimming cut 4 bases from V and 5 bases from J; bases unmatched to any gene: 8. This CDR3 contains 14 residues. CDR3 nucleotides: TGCGCCAGCAGCACCTGGACAGGAGGGACTGAAGCTTTCTTT. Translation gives CASSTWTGGTEAFF.

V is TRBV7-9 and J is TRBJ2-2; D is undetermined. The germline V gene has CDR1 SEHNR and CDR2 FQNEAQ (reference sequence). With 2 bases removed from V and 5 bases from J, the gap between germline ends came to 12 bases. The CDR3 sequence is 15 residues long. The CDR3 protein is CASSLSAVETGELFF. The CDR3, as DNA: TGTGCCAGCAGCTTATCGGCAGTAGAGACCGGGGAGCTGTTTTTT.

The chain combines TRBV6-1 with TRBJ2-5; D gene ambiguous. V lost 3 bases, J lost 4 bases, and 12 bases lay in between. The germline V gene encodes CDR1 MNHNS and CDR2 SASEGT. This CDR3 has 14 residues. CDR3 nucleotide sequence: TGTGCCAGCAGTGATATGTCAACAACAGAGACCCAGTACTTC. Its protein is CASSDMSTTETQYF.

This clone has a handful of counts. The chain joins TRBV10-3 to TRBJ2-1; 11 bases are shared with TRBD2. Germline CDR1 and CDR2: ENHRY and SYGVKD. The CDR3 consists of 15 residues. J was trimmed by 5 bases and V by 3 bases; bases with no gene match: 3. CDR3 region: CAISEPGLADNEQFF. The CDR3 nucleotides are TGTGCCATCAGTGAACCGGGACTAGCGGACAATGAGCAGTTCTTC.

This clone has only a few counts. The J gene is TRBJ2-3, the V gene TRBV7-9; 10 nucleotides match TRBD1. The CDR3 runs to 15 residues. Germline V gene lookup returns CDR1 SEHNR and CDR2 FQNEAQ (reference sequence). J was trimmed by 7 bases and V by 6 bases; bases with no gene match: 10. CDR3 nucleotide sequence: TGTGCCAGCAGACTCGCCGGGACAGGGGAATATACGCAGTATTTT. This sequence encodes CASRLAGTGEYTQYF.